The clone carrying this T cell receptor (beta chain) was recorded many times. On each TCR cDNA molecule, a unique molecular identifier was present. In TCRdb, the 5' RACE reads were re-called with MiXCR into one record per CDR3 protein. The sample has 40,000 or so distinct CDR3 sequences, 3.1% seen once. The time point is: sample taken at primary tumor resection. Patients with untreated early-stage non-small cell lung cancer, numbering 72, were the donors. Frozen PBMC, nontumor lung or tumor provided whole RNA, which was sequenced unsorted. This sample was taken from a study of spatial heterogeneity in lung cancer. Trimming left V 3 bases short and J 5 bases short, with 18 bases between. The germline CDR1 and CDR2 sequences are LGHNA and YSLEER. There are 16 residues in the CDR3.

Sequencing was performed on normal lung tissue next to the tumor, taken at surgery. This TCR derives from a male donor with early-stage non-small cell lung cancer. The V and J genes are TRBV4-3 and TRBJ2-3, with D possibly matching TRBD2 (5 bases). CDR3 loop: CASSQAGLLQGDTQYF. The DNA for the CDR3 is TGCGCCAGCAGCCAGGCCGGACTGTTGCAAGGAGATACGCAGTATTTT.